These 21 T cell receptor beta chains share one sample of origin, sequenced in a study of beta chain features in type 1 diabetes. Study observations and caveats: People with Type 1 diabetes carried modestly yet significantly shorter TCRB CDR3s in all four CD4+ subsets.

For these TCRs, the target antigens are not known. Investigators reverse transcribed all isolated RNA, so they sequenced expressed TCRB transcripts. Method: immunoSEQ multiplex PCR; TCRdb's copy keeps in-frame clones and lacks some. The sample lists about 300,000 clones; approximately 13% were seen once. Sample: naive CD4+ T cells from blood. These receptors all come from a woman aged 18-29 years with type 1 diabetes.

The V gene is TRBV5-4, the J gene TRBJ2-1; TRBD2 matches at 9 bases. Germline-derived CDR1 and CDR2 are SGHNT and YYREEE (reference sequence). This CDR3 contains 15 residues. J lost 2 bases, V lost 2 bases, and 2 bases had no gene match. As DNA, the CDR3 is TGTGCCAGCAGCTTTGCGGGAGGGACCTACAATGAGCAGTTCTTC. It is translated as CASSFAGGTYNEQFF.

The J gene is TRBJ2-1, the V gene TRBV5-1; 9 bases line up with TRBD1. The CDR3 loop spans 15 amino acids. Germline-derived CDR1 and CDR2 are SGHRS and YFSETQ. V was pared by 4 bases and J by 0 bases, with 2 bases of the junction left unmatched. CDR3 region: CASSEGQGSYNEQFF. CDR3 nucleotides: TGCGCCAGCAGCGAGGGACAGGGCTCCTACAATGAGCAGTTCTTC.

The V call is TRBV20-1, the J call TRBJ1-5; possibly TRBD1 for D (5 bases). The CDR3 has 11 amino acids. V dropped 5 bases and J dropped 6 bases, with 8 bases sitting between them. Germline V gives CDR1 DFQATT, CDR2 SNEGSKA (reference sequence). CDR3 in amino acids: CSAGGGQPQHF. Here the CDR3 DNA reads TGCAGTGCTGGGGGAGGTCAGCCCCAGCATTTT.

The rearrangement joins TRBV7-2 to TRBJ2-1; D might be TRBD1 (6 bases). V dropped 8 bases and J dropped 7 bases, with 18 bases sitting between them. The CDR3 is made up of 14 amino acids. Germline V gene lookup returns CDR1 SGHTA and CDR2 FQGNSA. CDR3 residues: CASSRVRGRNEQFF. The CDR3 DNA reads as TGTGCCAGCTCCAGGGTCAGGGGAAGAAATGAGCAGTTCTTC.

The CDR3 protein is CASSLFAGSTDTQYF. As DNA, the CDR3 is TGTGCCAGCAGTTTATTTGCGGGAAGCACAGATACGCAGTATTTT. The genes are TRBV27 and TRBJ2-3; possibly TRBD2 for D (6 bases). The germline V and J ends were trimmed by 1 base and 0 bases, with 8 bases remaining between them. The CDR3 runs 15 residues. Germline V gene sequence: CDR1 MNHEY, CDR2 SMNVEV (reference sequence).

This chain joins TRBV7-8 and TRBJ2-5; D is ambiguous. The CDR3 spans 16 residues. Germline V gives CDR1 SGHVS, CDR2 FQNEAQ. Deletions cut 1 base from V and 2 bases from J, with 14 bases between. The CDR3 DNA reads as TGTGCCAGCAGCTTAGATCCGTCTACCCGACAAGAGACCCAGTACTTC. Protein product: CASSLDPSTRQETQYF.

CDR3 sequence reads: CASSSDRGITGELFF. DNA of the CDR3: TGTGCCAGCAGTTCAGACAGGGGTATCACCGGGGAGCTGTTTTTT. The rearrangement uses TRBV5-6 and TRBJ2-2; 8 nucleotides line up with TRBD1. CDR3 length: 15 residues. The J segment lost 4 bases and the V segment lost 5 bases, leaving 7 bases of the junction unmatched. The V gene's germline CDR1 is SGHDT and CDR2 YYEEEE.

The gene calls are TRBV28 and TRBJ1-5, with TRBD1 as a possible D gene (5 bases). CDR3 size: 19 residues. V lost 4 bases and J lost 1, with 23 bases in between. From germline, CDR1 is MDHEN and CDR2 SYDVKM. CDR3 nucleotide sequence: TGTGCCAGCAGTTCCTCGGGGGGGGTAGGGCATGGGAGCAATCAGCCCCAGCATTTT. It encodes CASSSSGGVGHGSNQPQHF.

This clone has just a few counts. The sample contains more than one DNA sequence encoding this CDR3. The CDR3 protein is CAWSVLGGETQYF. As DNA, the CDR3 is TGTGCCTGGAGTGTACTTGGGGGGGAGACCCAGTACTTC. The J gene is TRBJ2-5, the V gene TRBV30; a possible D gene is TRBD2 (6 bases). V was trimmed by 0 bases and J by 5 bases, leaving 10 bases between them. The CDR3 sequence is 13 residues long. CDR1 is GTSNPN and CDR2 is SVGIG in the germline V gene (reference sequence). The complete variable domain, with remaining parts taken from reference TRBV30 and TRBJ2-5, reads SQTIHQWPATLVQPVGSPLSLECTVEGTSNPNLYWYRQAAGRGLQLLFYSVGIGQISSEVPQNLSASRPQDRQFILSSKKLLLSDSGFYLCAWSVLGGETQYFGPGTRLLVL.

V usage is TRBV11-3 and J usage is TRBJ2-2, with 8 bases identical to TRBD1. V gave up 5 bases and J gave up 6 bases; unmatched junction bases: 8. Germline V gene sequence: CDR1 SGHNT, CDR2 YENEEA. The CDR3 contains 15 residues. The CDR3 protein is CASSPTGADAGELFF. CDR3 coding DNA: TGTGCCAGCAGCCCGACAGGGGCCGACGCCGGGGAGCTGTTTTTT.

This clone has a handful of counts. The chain links TRBV27 to TRBJ1-5, with D maybe TRBD1 (5 bases). The CDR3 contains 14 residues. CDR1 and CDR2 (germline): MNHEY, SMNVEV (reference sequence). V lost 10 bases and J 0 bases, leaving 13 bases between the germline ends. DNA for the CDR3: TGTGCCACCGCGGCAGGGTATAGCAATCAGCCCCAGCATTTT. This gives the protein CATAAGYSNQPQHF.

The V gene is TRBV6-6, the J gene TRBJ2-4; D is undetermined. Germline V lookup: CDR1 MNHNY, CDR2 SVGAGI (reference sequence). Trimming left V 5 bases short and J 2 bases short, with 10 bases between. CDR3 size: 14 residues. In nucleotides, the CDR3 is TGTGCCAGCAGTGCCGACAAGACCAAAAACATTCAGTACTTC. Its protein is CASSADKTKNIQYF.

Only a few counts were recorded for this clone. The chain combines TRBV28 with TRBJ1-1; unclear D gene. The V gene's germline CDR1 is MDHEN and CDR2 SYDVKM. This CDR3 region has 13 residues. Trimming cost V 4 bases and J 0 bases, with 6 bases left between them. In nucleotides, the CDR3 is TGTGCCAGCAGTTCCGTCGTGAACACTGAAGCTTTCTTT. This codes for CASSSVVNTEAFF.

The chain has TRBV9 and TRBJ1-1, with D possibly matching TRBD1 (5 bases). Germline V gene lookup returns CDR1 SGDLS and CDR2 YYNGEE. Trimming pared 4 bases from V and 1 base from J, leaving 14 bases between. The CDR3 runs 15 residues. The CDR3 is CASSLNPGGNTEAFF. The DNA for the CDR3 is TGTGCCAGCAGCCTCAACCCGGGGGGGAACACTGAAGCTTTCTTT.

The J gene is TRBJ2-7, the V gene TRBV28, with 9 nucleotides matching TRBD2. The CDR3 is 15 residues long. V dropped 7 bases and J dropped 2; count of bases not matched to a gene: 9. Germline V gene data show CDR1 as MDHEN and CDR2 as SYDVKM. The CDR3 coding sequence is TGTGCCAGCACCTCAGGCGCTAGCGGGGCCTACGAGCAGTACTTC. As protein: CASTSGASGAYEQYF.

In this sample, this clone turned up a few times. The chain joins TRBV2 to TRBJ2-4; D is perhaps TRBD1 (7 bases). The V gene's germline CDR1 is SNHLY and CDR2 FYNNEI. This CDR3 is built from 15 residues. V lost 0 bases to trimming and J lost 8 bases, with 14 bases between them. The CDR3 coding sequence is TGTGCCAGCAGTGAAGCGCTTCCCAGGGGGGACATTCAGTACTTC. Translated, it gives CASSEALPRGDIQYF.

About this clone itself: Other DNA sequences within the sample encode an identical CDR3. This chain connects TRBV4-1 to TRBJ2-1; 7 bases are a match to TRBD2. Germline-derived CDR1 and CDR2 are MGHRA and YSYEKL. This CDR3 is 15 amino acids long. V shed 1 base, J shed 3 bases, and the junction held 3 bases outside the gene matches. The CDR3 DNA reads TGCGCCAGCAGCCAAGGACTAGCTCTCTACAATGAGCAGTTCTTC. This gives the protein CASSQGLALYNEQFF.

This clone was seen a few times. V gene TRBV4-2 combines with J gene TRBJ1-1; D perhaps matches TRBD1 (5 bases). The V gene lost 1 base and the J gene lost 2 bases, with 11 bases spanning the gap. CDR3 length: 15 residues. The germline gives CDR1 LGHNA, CDR2 YNFKEQ. CDR3 bases: TGTGCCAGCAGCCAAGGGAGGGGCAGCAACACTGAAGCTTTCTTT. Amino acid sequence: CASSQGRGSNTEAFF.

The gene calls are TRBV5-1 and TRBJ2-5, with a tentative D call TRBD2 (6 bases). Germline loops: CDR1 SGHRS, CDR2 YFSETQ. V shed 4 bases and J shed 0 bases, with 19 bases lying between them. The CDR3 covers 17 residues. CDR3 in amino acids: CASSLGTSFGYQETQYF. CDR3 coding DNA: TGCGCCAGCAGCCTCGGTACTAGCTTCGGATACCAAGAGACCCAGTACTTC.

The sample holds a few counts of this clone. The chain is built from TRBV10-3 and TRBJ2-1, with unresolved D. The germline gives CDR1 ENHRY, CDR2 SYGVKD. The CDR3 length is 14 residues. Trimming left V 5 bases short and J 4 bases short, with 12 bases between. CDR3 loop: CAISPTTGYNEQFF. For the CDR3, the DNA is TGTGCCATCAGTCCGACGACTGGGTACAATGAGCAGTTCTTC.

The chain combines TRBV7-2 with TRBJ1-2; no reliable D call. The CDR3 contains 14 residues. The V gene's germline CDR1 is SGHTA and CDR2 FQGNSA. Trimming removed 0 bases from V and 1 base from J, with 6 bases in between. The CDR3 DNA sequence: TGTGCCAGCAGCTTAGCCCAGGTTAACTATGGCTACACCTTC. Protein product: CASSLAQVNYGYTF. Full variable domain (outside the CDR3, taken from reference TRBV7-2 and TRBJ1-2): GAGVSQSPSNKVTEKGKDVELRCDPISGHTALYWYRQSLGQGLEFLIYFQGNSAPDKSGLPSDRFSAERTGGSVSTLTIQRTQQEDSAVYLCASSLAQVNYGYTFGSGTRLTVV.